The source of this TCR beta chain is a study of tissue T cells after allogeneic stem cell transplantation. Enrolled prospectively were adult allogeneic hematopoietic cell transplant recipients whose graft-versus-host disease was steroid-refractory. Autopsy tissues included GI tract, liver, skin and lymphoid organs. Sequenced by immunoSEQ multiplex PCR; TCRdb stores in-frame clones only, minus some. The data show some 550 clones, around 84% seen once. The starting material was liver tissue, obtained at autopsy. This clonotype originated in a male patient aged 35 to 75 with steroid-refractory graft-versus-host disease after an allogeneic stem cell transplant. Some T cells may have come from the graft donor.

The CDR3 DNA follows: TGTGCCAGTAGTATAGAGGGGACTAGCGCGATTTCCTACGAGCAGTACTTC. Protein: CASSIEGTSAISYEQYF. This chain joins TRBV19 and TRBJ2-7; 10 bases match TRBD2. The CDR3 length is 17 residues. CDR1 and CDR2 from the germline V gene are LNHDA and SQIVND (reference sequence). The junction had 6 bases not matched to a gene; V was cut back by 0 bases and J by 1 base.